These 17 T cell receptor beta chains originate from one sample sequenced in a study of T cell repertoires in cytomegalovirus infection. In TCRdb, the reads were re-called with MiXCR into one record per CDR3 protein. The sample has roughly 920,000 distinct CDR3 sequences, 30% to 40% seen once. No cognate antigen is known for these TCRs. The material was cultured CD8+ T cells from PBMCs, obtained from culture after CMV antigen stimulation. These TCRs come from a human donor in good health (CMV status not recorded). Some clones in this sample may be carry-over from other donors' samples.

In this sample, this clonotype turned up many times. The chain combines TRBV27 with TRBJ2-3; weak D call: TRBD1 (5 bases). Germline values: CDR1 MNHEY, CDR2 SMNVEV (reference sequence). The CDR3 length is 15 residues. Trimming stripped 8 bases from V and 6 bases from J, with 21 bases between. The chain's CDR3 is CASYRKGSPPDTQYF. CDR3 sequence (DNA): TGTGCCAGCTATCGTAAGGGGTCGCCGCCGGATACGCAGTATTTT.

The chain employs TRBV27 and TRBJ1-6; D is undetermined. V dropped 2 bases and J dropped 9 bases, with 14 bases sitting between them. The CDR3 runs 15 residues. Germline V gives CDR1 MNHEY, CDR2 SMNVEV (reference sequence). In DNA form, the CDR3 reads TGTGCCAGCAGTTTAACCCAGCTCCTGAGTTCACCCCTCCACTTT. This translates into CASSLTQLLSSPLHF.

This clonotype was picked up one time. The chain carries TRBV7-9 and TRBJ1-3; 7 bases line up with TRBD1. CDR1 is SEHNR and CDR2 is FQNEAQ in the germline V gene (reference sequence). The junction had 6 bases not matched to a gene; V was cut back by 5 bases and J by 5 bases. The CDR3 has 14 amino acids. CDR3 nucleotide sequence: TGTGCCAGCAGCCCACGGGACAGACGAAACACCATATATTTT. Translating gives CASSPRDRRNTIYF.

The chain has TRBV5-6 and TRBJ2-1; 10 nucleotides agree with TRBD1. J gave up 9 bases and V 1 base, and 7 bases lay outside the gene matches. The CDR3 runs 15 residues. Germline-derived CDR1 and CDR2 are SGHDT and YYEEEE. The CDR3 protein is CASSLTGQGGGEQFF. The CDR3 nucleotides read TGTGCCAGCAGCTTGACCGGACAGGGGGGTGGTGAGCAGTTCTTC.

At least ten counts were recorded for this clonotype. The rearrangement links TRBV7-8 to TRBJ1-5; no definite D call. Trimming removed 7 bases from V and 2 bases from J, with 9 bases in between. Germline V gene data show CDR1 as SGHVS and CDR2 as FQNEAQ. The CDR3 runs to 13 residues. The CDR3 DNA follows: TGTGCCAGCACTTACATTGGCAATCAGCCCCAGCATTTT. Its translation is CASTYIGNQPQHF.

About this clonotype itself: An end of the junction does not agree with germline; a read error may underlie this. J is TRBJ1-5 and V is TRBV27, with 8 bases matching TRBD1. In germline, CDR1 is MNHEY, CDR2 SMNVEV (reference sequence). The CDR3 extends over 13 amino acids. The DNA for the CDR3 is TGTGCCATCGGACAGGGAAGCAATCAGTCCCAGCATTTT. This codes for CAIGQGSNQSQHF.

At least ten counts were recorded for this clonotype. This chain connects TRBV7-2 to TRBJ2-3; D is perhaps TRBD1 (6 bases). The CDR3 extends over 15 amino acids. V lost 5 bases, J lost 0 bases, and 12 bases lay in between. The germline V gene encodes CDR1 SGHTA and CDR2 FQGNSA. The CDR3 loop reads CASSPRDKSTDTQYF. Written as DNA, the CDR3 is TGTGCCAGCAGCCCGAGGGACAAAAGCACAGATACGCAGTATTTT.

Remarks on this clonotype: A much larger clone lies a single base off, so this may be a read error. The V gene is TRBV12-3 or TRBV12-4, the J gene TRBJ1-1; no firm D call. Trimming took off 8 bases at V and 9 bases at J, with 16 bases between the two ends. The CDR3 runs to 12 residues. DNA for the CDR3: TGTGCCAGCCAAGGCGAGAGGGTTAAAGCTTTCTTT. Protein product: CASQGERVKAFF.

The chain links TRBV19 to TRBJ1-1; D unresolved. V was pared by 5 bases and J by 6 bases, with 22 bases between. Germline assignment: CDR1 LNHDA and CDR2 SQIVND (reference sequence). The CDR3 sequence is 16 residues long. Written as DNA, the CDR3 is TGTGCCAGTAGTGGTGCCCCTCGGAGGGTCGGAGCTGAAGCTTTCTTT. This codes for CASSGAPRRVGAEAFF.

V is TRBV4-3 and J is TRBJ2-3; no clear D gene. This CDR3 contains 13 residues. Trimming removed 0 bases at V and 5 bases at J, with 6 bases between. CDR1 LGHNA and CDR2 YSLEER come from the germline V gene. CDR3 coding DNA: TGCGCCAGCAGCCAAGATTGGGTAGATACGCAGTATTTT. Translated: CASSQDWVDTQYF.

This clonotype was observed a handful of times. The chain employs TRBV12-5 and TRBJ2-2; D may be TRBD2 (6 bases). V was pared by 5 bases and J by 4 bases, with 11 bases between. CDR1 and CDR2 from the germline V gene are LGHNT and FRNRAP. The CDR3 is 14 residues long. CDR3 sequence reads: CASGGEVFTGELFF. DNA of the CDR3: TGTGCTAGTGGTGGGGAGGTATTCACCGGGGAGCTGTTTTTT.

This clonotype was observed a few times. Compared with germline, one end of the junction differs, possibly owing to a read error. The rearrangement links TRBV5-1 to TRBJ1-2; tentatively, D is TRBD1 (5 bases). CDR1 is SGHRS, CDR2 YFSETQ, per germline. The CDR3 runs 11 residues. In DNA form, the CDR3 reads TGCGCCAGCAGCTCGGGACGGACGAGCGCCTTC. It specifies CASSSGRTSAF.

The V gene is TRBV7-9, the J gene TRBJ2-2, with D possibly being TRBD1 (5 bases). Trimming took off 5 bases at V and 1 base at J, with 11 bases between the two ends. Germline-derived CDR1 and CDR2 are SEHNR and FQNEAQ (reference sequence). This CDR3 contains 15 residues. The CDR3 spells CASSTGRKNTGELFF. Written as DNA, the CDR3 is TGTGCCAGCAGCACAGGACGGAAGAACACCGGGGAGCTGTTTTTT.

This clonotype was counted only a few times. The chain employs TRBV4-1 and TRBJ2-7; no definite D call. This CDR3 has 15 amino acids. Germline values: CDR1 MGHRA, CDR2 YSYEKL. The V end lost 0 bases, the J end lost 0 bases, and 9 bases lay between the germline ends. The CDR3 coding sequence is TGCGCCAGCAGCCAAGAAGGAGCGAGCTCCTACGAGCAGTACTTC. As protein: CASSQEGASSYEQYF.

The V call is TRBV6-1, the J call TRBJ1-2, with 8 bases identical to TRBD1. Germline V gives CDR1 MNHNS, CDR2 SASEGT. The CDR3 is made up of 15 amino acids. J lost 5 bases, V lost 6 bases, and 11 bases had no gene match. CDR3 nucleotide sequence: TGTGCCAGCAGCCTAACCGACAGGGGTTCATATGGCTACACCTTC. Encoded protein: CASSLTDRGSYGYTF.

The chain joins TRBV5-4 to TRBJ2-2; D call uncertain. The germline V gene has CDR1 SGHNT and CDR2 YYREEE (reference sequence). Trimming removed 0 bases from V and 0 bases from J, with 9 bases in between. This CDR3 has 16 residues. The CDR3 is CASSLERQTNTGELFF. CDR3 nucleotide sequence: TGTGCCAGCAGCTTGGAGCGACAAACGAACACCGGGGAGCTGTTTTTT.

This chain uses TRBV4-2 with TRBJ1-1; a weak D match, TRBD1 (6 bases). The CDR3 is 16 amino acids. Deletions cut 0 bases from V and 5 bases from J, with 16 bases between. Looked up from germline, CDR1 is LGHNA and CDR2 is YNFKEQ. The CDR3 DNA sequence: TGTGCCAGCAGCCAAGATCCCCAGGGGCGAGATACTGAAGCTTTCTTT. Translated: CASSQDPQGRDTEAFF.